The clone carrying this TCR beta chain occurred once. The antigen is undetermined. Multiplex PCR with BIOMED2 TRB-A/B primer pools amplified TRB rearrangements. From the multiplex PCR reads, TCRdb called clonotypes with MiXCR, one entry per CDR3 protein. Of 8,000 to 9,500 distinct CDR3 sequences in the sample, 25% to 30% were seen once. This record belongs to a study of T and B cells in COVID-19 patients. The wider study: Blood was sampled from COVID-19 patients who were either actively infected or recovered. Critical illness requiring mechanical ventilation or extracorporeal membrane oxygenation affected about 65% of the 20 active-infection patients.

Blood genomic DNA input for TRB amplification was roughly 230-550 ng. The CDR3 has 14 residues. CDR1 and CDR2 (germline): MNHEY, SMNVEV (reference sequence). Trimming took 3 bases from V and 2 from J, leaving 10 bases between them. General study results and limits: At recovery TRB diversity and richness exceeded healthy donors, after highly clonal active COVID-19 repertoires.

The sequence came from a human donor who had recovered from COVID-19. The rearrangement uses TRBV27 and TRBJ1-2; possibly TRBD1 for D (6 bases). The material sequenced was blood. The CDR3 here is CASSFSGANYGYTF. The CDR3 coding sequence is TGTGCCAGCAGTTTCTCGGGGGCGAACTATGGCTACACCTTC.